This is a list of T cell receptor beta chains from one sample in a study of blood T cell repertoires in COVID-19. Sequencing was performed with immunoSEQ multiplex PCR; in TCRdb, only in-frame clones are kept and a portion is missing. This table holds about 40,000 clones, over 70% found once. What was sequenced was peripheral blood. These receptor sequences come from a woman between 65 and 79 years old with acute or convalescent COVID-19. Each CDR3 is given with its conserved first and last residue.

TRBJ1-4,TRBV5-4,CASSLDRTNEKLFF
TRBJ1-1,TRBV7-8,CASSLHGGSTEAFF
TRBJ1-1,TRBV6-2/TRBV6-3,CASSEQDMNTEAFF
TRBJ1-2,TRBV27,CASSLTPGTLNYGYTF
TRBJ1-1,TRBV7-2,CASSPPWSRPSGTEAFF
TRBJ2-5,TRBV10-1,CASSEQIQETQYF
TRBJ1-2,TRBV12-3/TRBV12-4,CASSSQDYGYTF
TRBJ2-1,TRBV19,CASSKRQGANEQFF
TRBJ2-3,TRBV19,CASRRSGTSTDTQYF
TRBJ1-4,TRBV9,CASSPLGGSSSEKLFF
TRBJ1-2,TRBV9,CASSVGQGMGKNYGYTF
TRBJ2-3,TRBV6-2/TRBV6-3,CASSGVQRETDTQYF
TRBJ2-1,TRBV30,CAWSVLSVAGVNEQFF
TRBJ1-5,TRBV27,CASSLSRNQPQHF
TRBJ1-3,TRBV25-1,CARGGGADSGNTIYF
TRBJ1-1,TRBV7-9,CASSSTDRGGTEAFF
TRBJ2-1,TRBV4-3,CASSQEPPRAYNEQFF
TRBJ2-3,TRBV3-1/TRBV3-2,CASSTRLAAADTQYF
TRBJ1-2,TRBV20-1,CSAGDSPNYGYTF
TRBJ2-3,TRBV19,CASRNTGTSGGNTDTQYF
TRBJ1-2,TRBV2,CASSEFSGNYGYTF
TRBJ1-4,TRBV18,CASSPDQGVNEKLFF
TRBJ2-1,TRBV9,CASSALVSGSSDEQFF
TRBJ2-5,TRBV28,CASSFGSIEETQYF
TRBJ2-3,TRBV5-1,CASSLMFSGGGNTDTQYF
TRBJ2-6,TRBV7-8,CASSLLSRTGLYGANVLTF
TRBJ2-3,TRBV27,CASSSGLAGATDTQYF
TRBJ1-6,TRBV19,CASSPQGESPLHF
TRBJ2-2,TRBV12-5,CASGVTGGTGELFF
TRBJ1-1,TRBV5-4,CASSLGRNEAFF
TRBJ2-6,TRBV10-3,CAIGEDRVGLGANVLTF
TRBJ2-1,TRBV24-1,CATSDLLVNEQFF
TRBJ2-3,TRBV11-3,CASSLAQTITDTQYF
TRBJ1-2,TRBV18,CASSPANYEGGGSYTF
TRBJ2-2,TRBV7-2,CASTVALANTGELFF
TRBJ2-5,TRBV27,CASSKGLAGGGQETQYF
TRBJ1-1,TRBV12-3/TRBV12-4,CASSPGGHEAFF
TRBJ1-2,TRBV7-6,CASSASSYGALGYGYTF
TRBJ2-2,TRBV2,CASSAGLAVNTGELFF
TRBJ2-5,TRBV7-2,CASSSQSGGAGTQYF
TRBJ1-1,TRBV6-5,CASSTGGLTEAFF
TRBJ2-1,TRBV6-6,CASSQFYRDRGLNEQFF